The clone carrying this TCR beta chain was counted ten times or more. Germline CDR1 WNHNN, CDR2 SYGVQD (reference sequence). There are 15 residues in the CDR3. The V end was cut by 3 bases, the J end by 1 base, with 11 bases between. MiXCR was run by TCRdb on the 5' RACE reads, yielding one entry per CDR3 protein. Here the sample spans roughly 55,000 distinct CDR3 sequences, roughly 22% being singletons. The chain employs TRBV10-1 and TRBJ2-3; D is unresolved. The source material was tumor-infiltrating naive CD4+ T cells sorted from the breast tumor. Subset given: naive CD4+ T cells, CD4+CD45RA+CD25-. The sequence was obtained from a female donor with breast cancer. The CDR3, as DNA: TGCGCCAGCAGTGACCCCGCTTTGGGCACAGATACGCAGTATTTT. Translated, it gives CASSDPALGTDTQYF.